This T cell receptor beta chain was recovered during a study of post-analysis software for immune sequencing data. Study results and limitations: Strong co-clustering by F measure was seen for same-batch samples. In multiple sclerosis, normalized Chao1 diversity was significantly below that of controls. TRBV5-6, TRBV5-1 and TRBV20-1 belonged to a set of roughly five TRBV segments that were more frequent in patients than controls.

Looked up from germline, CDR1 is MNHEY and CDR2 is SVGAGI. V lost 5 bases to trimming and J lost 9 bases, with 17 bases between them. This CDR3 spans 15 amino acids. Unique molecular identifiers were present in the TCR beta cDNA libraries. Using its own MiXCR run on the PCR reads, TCRdb lists one record per CDR3 protein. The sample has about 770,000 distinct CDR3 sequences; 35% to 55% are singletons. Points on this clonotype: Its antigen is unknown.

The rearrangement joins TRBV6-5 to TRBJ1-6; D possibly corresponds to TRBD1 (6 bases). This TCR was recovered from a girl between 10 and 17 years old with multiple sclerosis. Sequencing was done on a sample of blood. The CDR3 DNA follows: TGTGCCAGCAGTCCCATTAGCGAGGGGGGTTCACCCCTCCACTTT. This translates into CASSPISEGGSPLHF.